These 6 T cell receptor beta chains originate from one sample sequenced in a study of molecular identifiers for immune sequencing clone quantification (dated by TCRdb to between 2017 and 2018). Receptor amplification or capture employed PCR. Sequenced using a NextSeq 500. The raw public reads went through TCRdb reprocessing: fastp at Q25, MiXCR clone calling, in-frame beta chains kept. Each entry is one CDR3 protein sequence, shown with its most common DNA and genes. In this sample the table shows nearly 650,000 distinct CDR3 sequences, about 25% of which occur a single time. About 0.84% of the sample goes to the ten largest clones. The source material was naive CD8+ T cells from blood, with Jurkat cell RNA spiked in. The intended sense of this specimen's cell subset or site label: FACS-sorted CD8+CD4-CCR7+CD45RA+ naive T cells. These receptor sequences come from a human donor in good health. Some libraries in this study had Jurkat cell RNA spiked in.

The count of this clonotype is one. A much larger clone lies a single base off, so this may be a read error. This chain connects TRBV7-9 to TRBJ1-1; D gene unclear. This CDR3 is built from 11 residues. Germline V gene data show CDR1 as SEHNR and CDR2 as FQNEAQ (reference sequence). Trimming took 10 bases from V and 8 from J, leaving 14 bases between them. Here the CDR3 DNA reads TGTGCCAACCTATCCCAGGACGAAGCTTTCTTT. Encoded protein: CANLSQDEAFF.

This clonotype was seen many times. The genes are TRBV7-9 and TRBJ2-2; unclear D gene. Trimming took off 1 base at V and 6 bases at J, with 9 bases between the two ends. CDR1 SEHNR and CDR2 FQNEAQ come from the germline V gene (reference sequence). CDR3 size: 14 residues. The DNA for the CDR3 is TGTGCCAGCAGCTTAGGACTTTTCCCCGGGGAGCTGTTTTTT. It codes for CASSLGLFPGELFF.

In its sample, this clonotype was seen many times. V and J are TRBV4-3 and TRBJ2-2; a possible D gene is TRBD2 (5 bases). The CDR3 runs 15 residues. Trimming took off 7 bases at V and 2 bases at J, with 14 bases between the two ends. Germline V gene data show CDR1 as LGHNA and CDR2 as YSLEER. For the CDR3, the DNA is TGCGCCAGCACCCTAGCTACCGGAAACACCGGGGAGCTGTTTTTT. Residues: CASTLATGNTGELFF.

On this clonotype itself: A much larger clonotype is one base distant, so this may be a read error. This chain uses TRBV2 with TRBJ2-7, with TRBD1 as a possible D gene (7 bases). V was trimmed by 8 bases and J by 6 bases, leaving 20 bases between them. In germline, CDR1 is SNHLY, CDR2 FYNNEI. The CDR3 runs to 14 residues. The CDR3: CASGQPRRGPEQYF. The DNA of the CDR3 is TGTGCCAGCGGCCAACCCAGGAGGGGGCCCGAGCAGTACTTC.

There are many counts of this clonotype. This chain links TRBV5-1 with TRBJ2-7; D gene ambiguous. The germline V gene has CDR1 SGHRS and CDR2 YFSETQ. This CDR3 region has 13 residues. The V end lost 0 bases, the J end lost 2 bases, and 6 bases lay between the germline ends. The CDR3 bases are TGCGCCAGCAGCTTGGGCAGCACCTACGAGCAGTACTTC. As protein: CASSLGSTYEQYF. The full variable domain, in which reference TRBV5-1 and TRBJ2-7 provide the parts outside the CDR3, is KAGVTQTPRYLIKTRGQQVTLSCSPISGHRSVSWYQQTPGQGLQFLFEYFSETQRNKGNFPGRFSGRQFSNSRSEMNVSTLELGDSALYLCASSLGSTYEQYFGPGTRLTVT.

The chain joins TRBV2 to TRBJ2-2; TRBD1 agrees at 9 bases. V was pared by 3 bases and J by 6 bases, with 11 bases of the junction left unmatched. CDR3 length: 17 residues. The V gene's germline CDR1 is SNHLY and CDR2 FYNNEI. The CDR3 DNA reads TGTGCCAGCAGTGACTCCTGGACAGGGGCTAACTCCGGGGAGCTGTTTTTT. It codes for CASSDSWTGANSGELFF.